One T cell receptor beta chain is described in this entry. Method: immunoSEQ multiplex PCR; TCRdb's copy keeps in-frame clones and lacks some. The sample holds 85,000 to 130,000 clones; 91% are singletons and the top ten take 1.6%. V was pared by 0 bases and J by 5 bases, with 11 bases of the junction left unmatched. The CDR3 consists of 17 residues. CDR1 and CDR2 (germline): SGHDN, FVKESK. These data originate in a study of T cell changes during pregnancy in multiple sclerosis. The TCR originated in a female donor with multiple sclerosis, enrolled in a pregnancy study. The input for sequencing was peripheral blood, taken before pregnancy. The rearrangement links TRBV14 to TRBJ1-2; 8 bases agree with TRBD1. In DNA form, the CDR3 reads TGTGCCAGCAGCCAAGAGGGAGCACAGGGGGGGAATTATGGCTACACCTTC. It specifies CASSQEGAQGGNYGYTF.